The 14 T cell receptor beta chains below come from one sample, sequenced in a study of T cells in Graves' hyperthyroidism and ophthalmopathy (dated by TCRdb to between 2018 and 2021). The receptor library was made with multiplex PCR. The sequencer was an Illumina HiSeq 2000. The TCR beta CDR3 regions were amplified from RNA transcripts. For the first round of RT-PCR on the TCR CDR3, the HTBI primer set was used together with the Qiagen OneStep RT-PCR kit. TCRdb applied fastp at Q25 and MiXCR to the public reads, then kept only in-frame beta chains. Rows are unified per CDR3 protein, each entry keeping the most common DNA and genes. Here the sample has 600,000 to 900,000 distinct CDR3 sequences; around 17% occur a single time. The ten biggest clones cover under 10% of the sample. Sequencing was performed on blood. These receptors were collected from a man aged 18 to 30 with Graves' hyperthyroidism.

This clonotype was seen only a few times. The chain links TRBV6-6 to TRBJ2-7; tentative D call: TRBD2 (5 bases). In germline, CDR1 is MNHNY, CDR2 SVGAGI (reference sequence). The CDR3 runs to 14 residues. Trimming pared 2 bases from V and 4 bases from J, leaving 12 bases between. Written as DNA, the CDR3 is TGTGCCAGCAGTTACCCCCAAGAGGGATACGAGCAGTACTTC. It yields the protein CASSYPQEGYEQYF.

Turning to this clonotype: At one end, the junction sequence differs from germline, possibly due to a read error. The chain uses TRBV14 and TRBJ2-1, with TRBD1 matching 10 bases. The CDR3 totals 15 residues. The germline CDR1 and CDR2 sequences are SGHDN and FVKESK. Here the CDR3 reads CANSQPGQGWNEQFF. The CDR3, as DNA: TGTGCCAACAGCCAGCCGGGACAGGGGTGGAATGAGCAGTTCTTC.

This clonotype has just a few counts. The rearrangement links TRBV6-5 to TRBJ2-1, with 11 positions matching TRBD2. Germline CDR1 MNHEY, CDR2 SVGAGI. The CDR3 contains 15 residues. The V segment lost 2 bases and the J segment 8 bases; nucleotides outside the gene matches: 5. CDR3 in amino acids: CASSYVAGGSYEQFF. The CDR3 nucleotides read TGTGCCAGCAGTTACGTAGCGGGAGGGTCCTATGAGCAGTTCTTC.

This chain uses TRBV9 with TRBJ1-1; 7 bases are a match to TRBD1. The V and J ends lost 10 bases and 3 bases, in that order; junction bases with no gene match: 9. The germline V gene encodes CDR1 SGDLS and CDR2 YYNGEE. CDR3 length: 13 residues. This CDR3 is CAQGGAGYTEAFF. The DNA for the CDR3 is TGTGCCCAGGGGGGGGCGGGATACACTGAAGCTTTCTTT. The full variable domain, rest sourced from reference TRBV9 and TRBJ1-1, is DSGVTQTPKHLITATGQRVTLRCSPRSGDLSVYWYQQSLDQGLQFLIQYYNGEERAKGNILERFSAQQFPDLHSELNLSSLELGDSALYFCAQGGAGYTEAFFGQGTRLTVV.

Many counts were recorded for this clonotype. V and J are TRBV29-1 and TRBJ2-7; 8 nucleotides align to TRBD1. V trimming: 7 bases; J trimming: 5 bases; junction bases outside the gene matches: 7. The CDR3 loop spans 12 amino acids. Germline V gives CDR1 SQVTM, CDR2 ANQGSEA. This chain's CDR3 is CSGTGGSNEQYF. In nucleotides, the CDR3 is TGCAGCGGCACAGGGGGGAGTAACGAGCAGTACTTC.

This clonotype has a count of ten or more. This sequence joins TRBV7-8 and TRBJ2-2, with D possibly TRBD2 on 5 matching bases. This CDR3 comprises 14 residues. V dropped 8 bases and J dropped 6 bases, with 16 bases sitting between them. Germline V gene data show CDR1 as SGHVS and CDR2 as FQNEAQ. CDR3 amino acids: CASEWAGVPGELFF. The DNA of the CDR3 is TGTGCCAGCGAATGGGCCGGGGTCCCCGGGGAGCTGTTTTTT.

The chain carries TRBV12-3 or TRBV12-4 and TRBJ1-1; 12 bases map to TRBD1. The CDR3 loop spans 15 amino acids. V gave up 4 bases and J gave up 3 bases; unmatched junction bases: 3. The CDR3 sequence is CASSSGTGGDTEAFF. The CDR3 DNA reads TGTGCCAGCAGTTCCGGGACAGGGGGCGACACTGAAGCTTTCTTT.

This clonotype turned up a few times. The rearrangement uses TRBV20-1 and TRBJ2-7, with TRBD2 as a possible D gene (5 bases). The length of the CDR3 is 14 residues. Trimming pared 3 bases from V and 9 bases from J, leaving 21 bases between. Germline loops: CDR1 DFQATT, CDR2 SNEGSKA (reference sequence). In nucleotides, the CDR3 is TGCAGTGCTAGGGTACCGAAAGGAGGCGGAGGGCAGTACTTC. Residues: CSARVPKGGGGQYF.

This clonotype was seen at least ten times. V is TRBV12-3 or TRBV12-4 and J is TRBJ2-1, with 9 nucleotides matching TRBD1. This CDR3 has 15 amino acids. V dropped 5 bases and J dropped 7; count of bases not matched to a gene: 9. The CDR3 reads CASSTWDRELNEQFF. CDR3 DNA: TGTGCCAGCAGTACTTGGGACAGGGAGCTTAATGAGCAGTTCTTC.

This rearrangement joins TRBV12-3 or TRBV12-4 to TRBJ2-7, with 9 bases fitting TRBD2. Unmatched junction bases numbered 14, after V lost 5 bases and J lost 6 bases. This CDR3 spans 16 amino acids. CDR3 region: CASSPQGVAGEAEQYF. The CDR3 nucleotides read TGTGCCAGCAGTCCCCAGGGGGTAGCGGGAGAAGCCGAGCAGTACTTC.

A few counts support this clonotype. The V call is TRBV9, the J call TRBJ2-1, with 11 bases lining up with TRBD1. This CDR3 has 17 amino acids. Trimming removed 0 bases from V and 4 bases from J; junction bases left unmatched: 6. Germline values: CDR1 SGDLS, CDR2 YYNGEE. CDR3 coding DNA: TGTGCCAGCAGCGTAGAAGGGACAGGGGGGCGGTACAATGAGCAGTTCTTC. It translates to CASSVEGTGGRYNEQFF.

In its sample, this clonotype was seen a few times. This chain joins TRBV7-8 and TRBJ2-7; 7 nucleotides match TRBD1. The CDR3 totals 15 residues. Germline values: CDR1 SGHVS, CDR2 FQNEAQ. With V trimmed by 5 bases and J by 0 bases, 7 bases remained unmatched. The CDR3 here is CASSTPTGSSYEQYF. The CDR3 nucleotides are TGTGCCAGCAGCACACCGACAGGGAGCTCCTACGAGCAGTACTTC.

Many counts were recorded for this clonotype. The genes are TRBV9 and TRBJ2-7; 8 nucleotides match TRBD1. Per germline, CDR1 SGDLS and CDR2 YYNGEE. V dropped 2 bases and J dropped 3; count of bases not matched to a gene: 4. CDR3 size: 14 residues. The CDR3 sequence is CASSVGQAVYEQYF. The CDR3 region has the DNA TGTGCCAGCAGCGTGGGACAGGCCGTCTACGAGCAGTACTTC.

This clonotype has just a few counts. The genes are TRBV12-3 or TRBV12-4 and TRBJ1-4; D is uncertain. Trimming cost V 6 bases and J 7 bases, with 15 bases left between them. The CDR3 length is 14 residues. The CDR3, as DNA: TGTGCCAGCAGCCCGGAGTTCCTTGGTGAAAAACTGTTTTTT. Protein product: CASSPEFLGEKLFF.